Only one count was recorded for the clone carrying this TCR beta chain. The sample comes from a study of CD8+CD57+ T cells in acquired aplastic anemia. The sequenced patients had an expansion of CD8+CD57+ cells seen by flow cytometry. V was cut by 6 bases and J by 6 bases, with 9 bases left in between. CDR3 length equals 11 residues. The germline CDR1 and CDR2 sequences are SGHVS and FQNEAQ. Genomic DNA served as template for TCR beta VDJ and CDR3 profiling. MiXCR, run by TCRdb on the reads, gives a single entry per CDR3 protein. The sample records roughly 200,000 distinct CDR3 sequences, 50% to 70% being singletons.

The origin of this receptor is a human donor with aplastic anemia. V gene TRBV7-8 combines with J gene TRBJ2-7, with unresolved D. The specimen sequenced was sorted CD4+, CD8+, or CD8+CD57+ T cells (not recorded which) from PBMCs. CDR3 coding DNA: TGTGCCAGCAGAAGGGAAGGCGAGCAGTACTTC. This codes for CASRREGEQYF.